A selection of T cell receptor beta chains follows, all from one sample in a study of shared clonotypes between healthy human individuals. TCRdb's copy holds only in-frame clones and misses some; the assay was immunoSEQ multiplex PCR. The table shows some 2,500,000 clones, with roughly 93% occurring only once. The sample consisted of naive CD4+ T cells from PBMCs. These receptors were obtained from a man aged 18 to 29 in good health. Some clones in this sample may be carry-over from other donors' samples. Both conserved end residues are trimmed from each CDR3. Size is omitted from some rows. Given values are once, few, many or a class for expanded clones.

- | TRBV5-6 | ASRQSGSSVYEQY
- | TRBV6-5 | ASSYSARTGGETQY
- | TRBV6-6 | ASSHSRDTQY
- | TRBV6-5 | ASTGGNTIY
- | TRBV7-9 | ASSLGQGMGAF
- | TRBV7-3 | ASSLGGPAYNEQF
- | TRBV7-9 | ASSLAGAGQYNEQF
- | TRBV18 | ASSPTSGTETQY
- | TRBV19 | ASSLEANYGYT
- | TRBV5-6 | ASSRSTSGSYNEQF
- | TRBV7-9 | ASSSPGLADINEQF
- | TRBV18 | ASSQNLRSDTQY
- | TRBV28 | ASSLYNSPLH
- | TRBV28 | ASGSDRLGNTEAF
few | TRBV5-1 | ASSPTGANEKLF
- | TRBV30 | AYEFIGESQETQY
- | TRBV4-1 | ASSQGRNGGYEQY
once | TRBV5-1 | ASSLVSGGPYEQY
- | TRBV2 | ASSSGPHGADTQY
once | TRBV7-2 | ASSPPPGLAGGRSYEQY
- | TRBV28 | ASSRGGTLRANVLT
- | TRBV9 | ASSAPGLAGADTQY
- | TRBV2 | ASIPGADSPLH
- | TRBV28 | ASRTPAGRGGLF
- | TRBV27 | ASRDRGGFVPDTQY
- | TRBV29-1 | SGFGGLAYGYT
- | TRBV19 | ASALGWGAEAF
- | TRBV19 | ASSLDFGELF
- | TRBV5-4 | ASSLATTYGYT
- | TRBV9 | ASSVGQGGEQY
- | TRBV7-3 | ASSLGGTHPYNEQF
- | TRBV5-8 | ASTPLNTGELF
- | TRBV25-1 | ASSGGGYYEQY
- | TRBV7-2 | ASSLVGTSGFSYEQY
- | TRBV7-2 | ASSLAGGLYEQY
- | TRBV29-1 | SVESGSEKLF
- | TRBV5-6 | ASNPGAQETQY
once | TRBV7-3 | ASSLAPGSTYEQY
- | TRBV11-2 | ASSFSGNTIY
- | TRBV5-1 | ASSWRTGQDEKLF
- | TRBV29-1 | SVGQVTNTEAF
- | TRBV14 | ASSQGGTGDRRYT
- | TRBV2 | ASSEASRGEQY
- | TRBV5-1 | ASSQRQAAETQY
- | TRBV19 | ASSMGLLGDTEAF
- | TRBV5-1 | ASSTTGDSYEQY
- | TRBV5-4 | ASSQAYRVGEQY
- | TRBV11-2 | ASSLDAWSSGNTIY
- | TRBV6-1 | ASSEIGVSYEQY
- | TRBV10-3 | AIQPTGHNEQF
- | TRBV18 | ASSPGQGKNQPQH
- | TRBV5-5 | ASSSTWTATNEKLF
- | TRBV10-3 | AISVLRGQETQY
once | TRBV18 | ASSPLQRASTDTQY
- | TRBV2 | ASTREAGLSDEQF